These 2 T cell receptor beta chains came from one sample sequenced in a study of cytomegalovirus exposure and HLA in healthy donors (dated by TCRdb to about 2017). Library method: the immunoSEQ multiplex PCR assay. The multiplex PCR relied on a mix of 60 forward primers for TCR Vbeta segments and 13 reverse primers for TCR Jbeta segments. TCRdb obtained this table from immuneACCESS and retained in-frame rearrangements with V and J assigned. These tables miss some clones; where compared with another copy, unresolved V genes account for less than half of the shortfall, and the remainder is unexplained. For this sample the table gives roughly 200,000 clones, of which roughly three quarters were detected only once. 2.9% of the sample is held by the ten biggest clonotypes. The sequenced sample consisted of PBMCs. All receptors derive from a male donor in good health and CMV-seronegative.

The CDR3 spells CASSQELAGGIPYNEQFF. The CDR3, as DNA: TGCGCCAGCAGCCAAGAACTAGCGGGAGGGATTCCCTACAATGAGCAGTTCTTC. The chain recombines TRBV4-3 with TRBJ2-1; 13 nucleotides agree with TRBD2. Germline CDR1 reads LGHNA; CDR2 reads YSLEER. The CDR3 has 18 residues. Trimming removed 0 bases from V and 2 bases from J; junction bases left unmatched: 4.

V gene TRBV5-1 combines with J gene TRBJ2-1, with a possible D match to TRBD2 (6 bases). Trimming cost V 0 bases and J 7 bases, with 11 bases left between them. Germline CDR1 is SGHRS and CDR2 is YFSETQ. This CDR3 is 14 amino acids long. CDR3 sequence: CASSLAGSANEQFF. In DNA, the CDR3 is TGCGCCAGCAGCTTGGCCGGGAGTGCAAATGAGCAGTTCTTC.